The 6 T cell receptor beta chains presented below share a single source sample, sequenced in a study of cytomegalovirus exposure and HLA in healthy donors. Both 60 Vbeta primers and 13 Jbeta primers went into the PCR. TCRdb's table, derived via immunoSEQ multiplex PCR, lists solely in-frame clones and lacks some. The table records around 170,000 clones, roughly 75% of them present only once. Sequenced material: PBMCs. The receptors derive from a man in his forties in good health and CMV-seronegative.

The chain combines TRBV5-1 with TRBJ1-2; 9 bases are shared with TRBD1. The CDR3 is 15 residues long. V shed 0 bases and J 3 bases; nucleotides not matched to a gene: 3. CDR1 and CDR2 from the germline V gene are SGHRS and YFSETQ. Written as DNA, the CDR3 is TGCGCCAGCAGCTTGGGAGGACAGGGGCACTATGGCTACACCTTC. Encoded protein: CASSLGGQGHYGYTF. Based on the CDR3 plus reference TRBV5-1 and TRBJ1-2, the full variable domain is KAGVTQTPRYLIKTRGQQVTLSCSPISGHRSVSWYQQTPGQGLQFLFEYFSETQRNKGNFPGRFSGRQFSNSRSEMNVSTLELGDSALYLCASSLGGQGHYGYTFGSGTRLTVV.

The rearrangement joins TRBV10-1 to TRBJ1-6; D is unclear. The CDR3 loop spans 14 amino acids. With 3 bases removed from V and 10 bases from J, the gap between germline ends came to 13 bases. The germline gives CDR1 WNHNN, CDR2 SYGVQD (reference sequence). The CDR3 protein is CASSDRPIGSPLHF. CDR3 in DNA: TGCGCCAGCAGTGACCGCCCGATCGGGTCACCCCTCCACTTT.

The rearrangement uses TRBV5-1 and TRBJ2-7; 14 bases match TRBD2. Losses at the gene ends were 6 bases for V and 7 bases for J; bases not matched to a gene: 6. In germline, CDR1 is SGHRS, CDR2 YFSETQ. The CDR3 extends over 14 amino acids. CDR3 loop: CASTLRTSGGEQYF. The CDR3 DNA reads as TGCGCCAGCACCCTGAGGACTAGCGGGGGGGAGCAGTACTTC.

The rearrangement uses TRBV30 and TRBJ1-3, with a tentative D call TRBD1 (6 bases). Looked up from germline, CDR1 is GTSNPN and CDR2 is SVGIG (reference sequence). The CDR3 sequence is 13 residues long. The V end was cut by 3 bases, the J end by 2 bases, with 8 bases between. CDR3 in amino acids: CAWRGATGNTIYF. CDR3 in DNA: TGTGCCTGGAGGGGGGCGACTGGAAACACCATATATTTT.

Concerning this clone: This CDR3 is also generated by other DNA sequences in the sample. The rearrangement links TRBV4-3 to TRBJ2-1; 16 bases agree with TRBD2. This CDR3 has 16 residues. Germline CDR1 LGHNA, CDR2 YSLEER. After removal of 3 bases from V and 8 bases from J, the junction contained 4 bases not matched to a gene. The CDR3 nucleotides are TGCGCCAGCAGCCAGGGGACTAGCGGGGGGGGCGATGAGCAGTTCTTC. Protein: CASSQGTSGGGDEQFF.

V and J are TRBV18 and TRBJ2-5, with D unresolved. Per the germline V gene, CDR1 is KGHSH and CDR2 is LQKENI. Trimming took 2 bases from V and 0 from J, leaving 7 bases between them. CDR3 length equals 14 residues. CDR3 sequence (DNA): TGTGCCAGCTCACCAGGCTTGTACCAAGAGACCCAGTACTTC. As protein: CASSPGLYQETQYF.